These 32 T cell receptor beta chains were all obtained from the same sample, sequenced in a study of T-cell reconstitution after alpha-beta-depleted transplantation in children. Preparation of the TCRbeta library was carried out with unique molecular identifiers. TCRdb redid the calling of the PCR reads with MiXCR, one entry per CDR3 protein. The profile shows about 610,000 distinct CDR3 sequences, roughly 10% of them singletons. The sample consisted of PBMCs from the stem cell graft donor, taken from the stem cell graft. These receptors all stem from a human donor who donated a stem cell graft to a child with acute myeloid leukemia.

This clonotype was seen at least ten times. J is TRBJ2-3 and V is TRBV6-2 or TRBV6-3; 13 bases map to TRBD2. The CDR3 is 16 residues long. Germline trimming cut 3 bases from V and 6 bases from J; bases unmatched to any gene: 6. The germline V gene has CDR1 MNHEY and CDR2 SVGEGT. The CDR3 DNA reads as TGTGCCAGCAGTTATTCTCCGACTAGCGGGAGGGATACGCAGTATTTT. Residues: CASSYSPTSGRDTQYF.

This chain joins TRBV21-1 and TRBJ2-6; the D segment call TRBD1 is taken from the table without a DNA check. TRBV21-1 is a pseudogene locus. The CDR3 has 17 amino acids. The CDR3 sequence is CASSKGKRRAGANVLTF. DNA of the CDR3: TGTGCCAGCAGCAAAGGAAAGCGGCGGGCGGGGGCCAACGTCCTGACTTTC.

The chain links TRBV20-1 to TRBJ2-1; 8 nucleotides line up with TRBD1. V lost 3 bases, J lost 2 bases, and 12 bases stayed unmatched. CDR3 length: 17 residues. Germline V CDR1 and CDR2: DFQATT, SNEGSKA (reference sequence). CDR3 nucleotide sequence: TGCAGTGCTAGGGTGACAGGGGCTTCCTCGACCTACAATGAGCAGTTCTTC. The encoded protein is CSARVTGASSTYNEQFF.

This clonotype was counted only a few times. This rearrangement joins TRBV4-2 to TRBJ2-1, with D maybe TRBD2 (5 bases). Per the germline V gene, CDR1 is LGHNA and CDR2 is YNFKEQ. V lost 1 base to trimming and J lost 3 bases, with 7 bases between them. CDR3 length equals 14 residues. CDR3 coding DNA: TGTGCCAGCAGCCAAGTAGCGAGCTACAATGAGCAGTTCTTC. Protein sequence: CASSQVASYNEQFF.

The chain is built from TRBV6-5 and TRBJ2-1; TRBD1 matches 11 bases. The CDR3 length is 15 residues. J gave up 6 bases and V 6 bases, and 7 bases lay outside the gene matches. In germline, CDR1 is MNHEY, CDR2 SVGAGI. CDR3 DNA sequence: TGTGCCAGCAGGGCCGGGACAGGGGGTAGCAATGAGCAGTTCTTC. Amino acid sequence: CASRAGTGGSNEQFF.

This chain uses TRBV2 with TRBJ2-1; TRBD2 agrees at 9 bases. The CDR3 covers 16 residues. V lost 6 bases to trimming and J lost 4 bases; unmatched junction nucleotides: 10. Germline V gene data show CDR1 as SNHLY and CDR2 as FYNNEI. CDR3 loop: CASSDTTSGLYNEQFF. The DNA for the CDR3 is TGTGCCAGCAGCGATACTACTAGCGGGCTTTACAATGAGCAGTTCTTC.

This sequence joins TRBV9 and TRBJ2-1; D is unresolved. This CDR3 is built from 12 residues. CDR1 SGDLS and CDR2 YYNGEE come from the germline V gene. The germline V and J ends were trimmed by 2 bases and 8 bases, with 8 bases remaining between them. As DNA, the CDR3 is TGTGCCAGCAGCGTTCACGGGCATGAGCAGTTCTTC. This codes for CASSVHGHEQFF. The full variable domain, in which reference TRBV9 and TRBJ2-1 provide the parts outside the CDR3, is DSGVTQTPKHLITATGQRVTLRCSPRSGDLSVYWYQQSLDQGLQFLIQYYNGEERAKGNILERFSAQQFPDLHSELNLSSLELGDSALYFCASSVHGHEQFFGPGTRLTVL.

This clonotype has ten or more counts. This chain joins TRBV7-2 and TRBJ2-3, with 8 bases aligning to TRBD2. CDR3 size: 15 residues. V lost 2 bases, J lost 4 bases, and 5 bases stayed unmatched. Germline V CDR1 and CDR2: SGHTA, FQGNSA. The CDR3 spells CASSLRLARADTQYF. DNA for the CDR3: TGTGCCAGCAGCTTAAGACTAGCGAGGGCAGATACGCAGTATTTT.

This clonotype was found a few times. This chain links TRBV4-3 with TRBJ2-7; D not certain. Germline loops: CDR1 LGHNA, CDR2 YSLEER. There are 14 residues in the CDR3. V lost 4 bases, J lost 5 bases, and 15 bases lay in between. CDR3 bases: TGCGCCAGCAGCCCGAGCAATCCATCCGACGAGCAGTACTTC. Its protein is CASSPSNPSDEQYF.

This clonotype has just a few counts. The chain joins TRBV5-1 to TRBJ2-7, with 10 bases fitting TRBD2. Germline V gives CDR1 SGHRS, CDR2 YFSETQ. This CDR3 is built from 16 residues. After removal of 4 bases from V and 0 bases from J, the junction contained 7 bases not matched to a gene. The CDR3 coding sequence is TGCGCCAGCAGCACGACTCCTAGCGGGAGCTCCTACGAGCAGTACTTC. Translating gives CASSTTPSGSSYEQYF.

This clonotype was seen a few times. The chain combines TRBV7-8 with TRBJ2-5; TRBD1 might be the D (6 bases). Germline CDR1 and CDR2: SGHVS and FQNEAQ. V lost 0 bases, J lost 2 bases, and 10 bases lay in between. The CDR3 runs to 15 residues. The CDR3 here is CASSLAIGQQETQYF. Here the CDR3 DNA reads TGTGCCAGCAGCTTAGCGATCGGACAGCAAGAGACCCAGTACTTC. The variable domain in full, with the rest retrieved from reference TRBV7-8 and TRBJ2-5, is GAGVSQSPRYKVAKRGQDVALRCDPISGHVSLFWYQQALGQGPEFLTYFQNEAQLDKSGLPSDRFFAERPEGSVSTLKIQRTQQEDSAVYLCASSLAIGQQETQYFGPGTRLLVL.

On this clonotype: A much larger clone lies one base from this, so it may be a read error. The chain joins TRBV6-1 to TRBJ2-1, with 11 bases identical to TRBD2. Germline trimming cut 7 bases from V and 10 bases from J; bases unmatched to any gene: 12. Germline V gene data show CDR1 as MNHNS and CDR2 as SASEGT. This CDR3 region has 15 residues. The CDR3 DNA reads as TGTGCCAGCAAGCCCCTAGCGGGAGGTTCCAAAGAGCAGTTCTTC. It specifies CASKPLAGGSKEQFF.

This clonotype was seen many times. CDR3 DNA: TGCAGTGCTATTGTGGGAGAGGGAGAGACCCAGTACTTC. As protein: CSAIVGEGETQYF. The J gene is TRBJ2-5, the V gene TRBV20-1; the D gene is possibly TRBD2 (5 bases). The CDR3 has 13 residues. Germline loops: CDR1 DFQATT, CDR2 SNEGSKA (reference sequence). V shed 4 bases and J shed 4 bases, with 13 bases lying between them.

The chain is built from TRBV18 and TRBJ1-3; no firm D call. The germline gives CDR1 KGHSH, CDR2 LQKENI. The V end was cut by 1 base, the J end by 1 base, with 11 bases between. The CDR3 runs 16 residues. As DNA, the CDR3 is TGTGCCAGCTCACCACTTCCAACAGCGTCTGGAAACACCATATATTTT. Protein sequence: CASSPLPTASGNTIYF. Filled out from reference TRBV18 and TRBJ1-3, the complete variable domain reads NAGVMQNPRHLVRRRGQEARLRCSPMKGHSHVYWYRQLPEEGLKFMVYLQKENIIDESGMPKERFSAEFPKEGPSILRIQQVVRGDSAAYFCASSPLPTASGNTIYFGEGSWLTVV.

This clonotype occurred many times. An end of the junction differs from the germline gene, which may be a read error. The chain combines TRBV5-1 with TRBJ2-1; TRBD2 agrees at 11 bases. Per the germline V gene, CDR1 is SGHRS and CDR2 is YFSETQ. There are 15 residues in the CDR3. The CDR3 DNA reads as TGTGCCAGCAGCCTGCTAGCGGGAGGACCAAATGAGCAGTTCTTC. Protein sequence: CASSLLAGGPNEQFF.

The chain employs TRBV5-1 and TRBJ2-2; 7 positions match TRBD1. V dropped 4 bases and J dropped 5; count of bases not matched to a gene: 8. This CDR3 spans 15 amino acids. Germline lookup yields CDR1 SGHRS and CDR2 YFSETQ. The CDR3 bases are TGCGCCAGCAGCCCCGAAGAGGGGGCAACCGGGGAGCTGTTTTTT. Amino acid sequence: CASSPEEGATGELFF.

This clonotype was seen many times. This chain connects TRBV10-3 to TRBJ1-2, with D hard to call. V dropped 5 bases and J dropped 2 bases, with 9 bases sitting between them. Germline lookup yields CDR1 ENHRY and CDR2 SYGVKD. The CDR3 contains 13 residues. The CDR3 DNA reads TGTGCCATCAGTACCCAGGAGAACTATGGCTACACCTTC. This codes for CAISTQENYGYTF.

This clonotype was counted between two and nine times. This chain connects TRBV6-1 to TRBJ2-3; 7 bases align to TRBD2. The CDR3 has 16 amino acids. CDR1 and CDR2 from the germline V gene are MNHNS and SASEGT. The V and J ends lost 1 base and 9 bases, in that order; junction bases with no gene match: 13. The CDR3 DNA follows: TGTGCCAGCAGTGAAGTAAGTGTCGGCGCGGGAGTCACGCAGTATTTT. It encodes CASSEVSVGAGVTQYF.

To note about this clonotype: This clone may be a read error of a much larger clone one base away. Since no conserved phenylalanine or tryptophan closes the CDR3, a read error is the likely cause. The chain joins TRBV20-1 to TRBJ2-7; 13 nucleotides agree with TRBD2. The CDR3 covers 16 residues. The V and J ends lost 5 bases and 4 bases, in that order; junction bases with no gene match: 11. CDR1 and CDR2 (germline): DFQATT, SNEGSKA (reference sequence). The CDR3 protein is CSAPRTSGSLSYEQYI. The CDR3 region has the DNA TGCAGTGCTCCTCGGACTAGCGGGAGTCTCTCTTACGAGCAGTACATC.

This clonotype was counted only a few times. This chain joins TRBV14 and TRBJ1-5; tentative D call: TRBD1 (6 bases). Germline values: CDR1 SGHDN, CDR2 FVKESK. The CDR3 is 16 amino acids. V gave up 6 bases and J gave up 7 bases, with 22 bases separating them. The CDR3 DNA reads TGTGCCAGCAGTCTCACCCGGGACAAAGGAGAGCAGCCCCAGCATTTT. As protein: CASSLTRDKGEQPQHF.

This clonotype was seen only a few times. This chain joins TRBV6-5 and TRBJ1-5; 11 bases fit TRBD1. CDR3 length: 15 residues. CDR1 is MNHEY and CDR2 is SVGAGI in the germline V gene. Trimming at V came to 6 bases and at J to 1 base, leaving 2 bases not matched to a gene. The DNA for the CDR3 is TGTGCCAGCAGAGGGACAGGGGGAAGCAATCAGCCCCAGCATTTT. Amino acids: CASRGTGGSNQPQHF.

A few counts support this clonotype. The chain uses TRBV7-3 and TRBJ2-1; 12 bases fit TRBD1. The CDR3 extends over 16 amino acids. V was clipped by 5 bases and J by 10 bases; unmatched bases: 12. The germline V gene has CDR1 SGHTA and CDR2 FQGTGA. The CDR3 loop reads CASSAYGGQGAKEQFF. CDR3 nucleotides: TGTGCCAGCAGCGCCTATGGGGGACAGGGGGCAAAGGAGCAGTTCTTC.

This clonotype appeared many times. The gene calls are TRBV12-3 or TRBV12-4 and TRBJ2-1, with 8 bases lining up with TRBD1. CDR3 length: 14 residues. The V gene end was trimmed by 3 bases and the J gene end by 9 bases; junction bases not matched to a gene: 7. CDR3 nucleotide sequence: TGTGCCAGCAGTTTTCTGCGGGACAGGAGTGAGCAGTTCTTC. Amino acid sequence: CASSFLRDRSEQFF.

This clonotype has only a few counts. The chain recombines TRBV20-1 with TRBJ2-6; D not certain. Germline CDR1 and CDR2: DFQATT and SNEGSKA (reference sequence). CDR3 size: 17 residues. Deletions cut 3 bases from V and 0 bases from J, with 15 bases between. This CDR3 reads CSASATTTSSGANVLTF. The CDR3 DNA is TGCAGTGCTAGTGCTACTACCACGAGCTCTGGGGCCAACGTCCTGACTTTC.

This sequence joins TRBV29-1 and TRBJ2-1; D is undetermined. Trimming left V 2 bases short and J 6 bases short, with 8 bases between. This CDR3 has 12 amino acids. Germline lookup yields CDR1 SQVTM and CDR2 ANQGSEA. The CDR3 bases are TGCAGCGTTGAATATGTCGCCAATGAGCAGTTCTTC. Its translation is CSVEYVANEQFF.

The count of this clonotype is one. The V call is TRBV20-1, the J call TRBJ2-1, with D tentatively TRBD2 (5 bases). The CDR3 loop spans 12 amino acids. The germline gives CDR1 DFQATT, CDR2 SNEGSKA (reference sequence). Trimming removed 6 bases at V and 6 bases at J, with 12 bases between. The CDR3: CSAIRGPNEQFF. The DNA for the CDR3 is TGCAGTGCCATACGGGGTCCCAATGAGCAGTTCTTC.

This clonotype has ten or more counts. The chain uses TRBV29-1 and TRBJ1-4, with a possible D match to TRBD1 (6 bases). Trimming removed 7 bases from V and 6 bases from J, with 18 bases in between. CDR1 is SQVTM and CDR2 is ANQGSEA in the germline V gene. The CDR3 runs to 14 residues. For the CDR3, the DNA is TGCAGCGCAAGCCCGGGGGGCTGGGATGAAAAACTGTTTTTT. Amino acids: CSASPGGWDEKLFF.

This clonotype was seen a handful of times. In DNA form, the CDR3 reads TGTGCCAGCAGCCTAACCCCGGGACTATACTTTGAGCAGTTCTTC. This gives the protein CASSLTPGLYFEQFF. V and J are TRBV7-2 and TRBJ2-1; TRBD2 aligns across 7 bases. Unmatched junction bases numbered 13, after V lost 5 bases and J lost 9 bases. Germline lookup yields CDR1 SGHTA and CDR2 FQGNSA. This CDR3 has 15 amino acids.

This clonotype was seen more than once but under ten times. CDR3 protein: CASIALSGRPGTQYF. CDR3 in DNA: TGTGCCAGCATCGCGCTCAGCGGGAGACCGGGTACGCAGTATTTT. This chain joins TRBV7-8 and TRBJ2-3; 8 nucleotides match TRBD2. The junction had 14 bases not matched to a gene; V was cut back by 7 bases and J by 8 bases. CDR3 length: 15 residues. The germline gives CDR1 SGHVS, CDR2 FQNEAQ.

The table lists this clonotype with many counts. CDR3 sequence: CATSEPTGGQETQYF. The CDR3 DNA reads TGTGCCACCAGTGAGCCGACAGGGGGCCAGGAGACCCAGTACTTC. The chain joins TRBV24-1 to TRBJ2-5; 10 bases agree with TRBD1. Trimming took 4 bases from V and 5 from J; bases not matched to a gene: 6. This CDR3 is built from 15 residues. Germline CDR1 and CDR2: KGHDR and SFDVKD.

This sequence joins TRBV6-2 or TRBV6-3 and TRBJ2-7; 8 bases are a match to TRBD1. V shed 9 bases and J 3 bases; nucleotides not matched to a gene: 4. Per germline, CDR1 MNHEY and CDR2 SVGEGT. This CDR3 spans 12 amino acids. The CDR3 spells CASDRGIYEQYF. The CDR3 DNA reads as TGTGCCAGTGACAGGGGCATCTACGAGCAGTACTTC.

This chain links TRBV27 with TRBJ1-1; D may be TRBD1 (5 bases). This CDR3 region has 14 residues. V lost 6 bases and J lost 10, with 21 bases in between. Germline assignment: CDR1 MNHEY and CDR2 SMNVEV (reference sequence). CDR3 sequence: CASRGRISPGGAFF. The CDR3 DNA reads TGTGCCAGCAGGGGTAGGATCTCTCCCGGGGGAGCTTTCTTT.